Listed below are T cell receptor beta chains from one sample, sequenced in a study of T-cell reconstitution after alpha-beta-depleted transplantation in children. TCRdb re-analysed the PCR reads in MiXCR, keeping a single row per CDR3 protein. The sample includes about 980,000 distinct CDR3 sequences, roughly 31% of them seen just once. Specimen: PBMCs, mostly from graft donor cells, collected 360 days after TCRalphabeta/CD19-depleted stem cell transplant. These receptors were collected from a boy in the first two years of life who had a stem cell transplant for SCID, so the T cells may come from the graft donor. Both conserved end residues are part of each CDR3. The D gene is left open where the match is weak. The size field is filled for only some rows; it gives once, few, many or a size class.

clone_size: NA; cdr3_length: 15; v_call: TRBV5-6; j_call: TRBJ2-1; d_call: TRBD2; cdr3_nt: TGTGCCAGCAGCTTGGGACTAGCGGGGGTGACTGAGCAGTTCTTC; cdr3_aa: CASSLGLAGVTEQFF
clone_size: NA; cdr3_length: 17; v_call: TRBV11-2; j_call: TRBJ2-1; d_call: TRBD2; cdr3_nt: TGTGCCAGCAGCTTAGAGGGACTAGCGGGGGTCGTCAATGAGCAGTTCTTC; cdr3_aa: CASSLEGLAGVVNEQFF
clone_size: NA; cdr3_length: 14; v_call: TRBV12-3/TRBV12-4; j_call: TRBJ2-1; d_call: NA; cdr3_nt: TGTGCCAGCGCTCCTGGGCAGAGATACAATGAGCAGTTCTTC; cdr3_aa: CASAPGQRYNEQFF
clone_size: NA; cdr3_length: 16; v_call: TRBV20-1; j_call: TRBJ2-1; d_call: TRBD2; cdr3_nt: TGCAGTGCTAGCGCCCCCTCTAGCGGTCCATACAATGAGCAGTTCTTC; cdr3_aa: CSASAPSSGPYNEQFF
clone_size: NA; cdr3_length: 16; v_call: TRBV5-1; j_call: TRBJ2-1; d_call: TRBD2; cdr3_nt: TGCGCCAGCAGCTGGACTAGCGGGGGCATCTACAATGAGCAGTTCTTC; cdr3_aa: CASSWTSGGIYNEQFF
clone_size: NA; cdr3_length: 19; v_call: TRBV12-3/TRBV12-4; j_call: TRBJ2-5; d_call: TRBD2; cdr3_nt: TGTGCCTGCAGTTTAAAGGGGAGCGGGGGGAGGGGTGTTTCGGAGACCCAGTACTTC; cdr3_aa: CACSLKGSGGRGVSETQYF
clone_size: few; cdr3_length: 11; v_call: TRBV20-1; j_call: TRBJ1-1; d_call: NA; cdr3_nt: TGCAGTGCGATCGGGGGCACTGAAGCTTTCTTT; cdr3_aa: CSAIGGTEAFF
clone_size: NA; cdr3_length: 17; v_call: TRBV12-3/TRBV12-4; j_call: TRBJ2-5; d_call: NA; cdr3_nt: TGTGCCAGCAGTTTAGTTTCGATGGCGGGGTTACAAGAGACCCAGTACTTC; cdr3_aa: CASSLVSMAGLQETQYF
clone_size: NA; cdr3_length: 14; v_call: TRBV28; j_call: TRBJ1-1; d_call: NA; cdr3_nt: TGTGCCAGCAGCCCCCTCTCTGGACCCAGTGAAGCTTTCTTT; cdr3_aa: CASSPLSGPSEAFF
clone_size: few; cdr3_length: 14; v_call: TRBV12-3/TRBV12-4; j_call: TRBJ1-1; d_call: TRBD1; cdr3_nt: TGTGCCAGCAGTTCCGACAGGGGACTCACTGAAGCTTTCTTT; cdr3_aa: CASSSDRGLTEAFF
clone_size: NA; cdr3_length: 13; v_call: TRBV29-1; j_call: TRBJ1-5; d_call: TRBD1; cdr3_nt: TGCAGCGTTGGGAACAGGGGGAATCAGCCCCAGCATTTT; cdr3_aa: CSVGNRGNQPQHF
clone_size: NA; cdr3_length: 14; v_call: TRBV18; j_call: TRBJ2-5; d_call: NA; cdr3_nt: TGTGCCAGCTCACCACAGGGTGTCCCAGAGACCCAGTACTTC; cdr3_aa: CASSPQGVPETQYF
clone_size: NA; cdr3_length: 15; v_call: TRBV12-3/TRBV12-4; j_call: TRBJ2-7; d_call: NA; cdr3_nt: TGTGCCAGCAGTTTATCCCAGGGCAGTTCCTACGAGCAGTACTTC; cdr3_aa: CASSLSQGSSYEQYF
clone_size: few; cdr3_length: 12; v_call: TRBV11-2; j_call: TRBJ2-1; d_call: NA; cdr3_nt: TGTGCCAGCAGCCAAGGCCTCAATGAGCAGTTCTTC; cdr3_aa: CASSQGLNEQFF
clone_size: many; cdr3_length: 15; v_call: TRBV27; j_call: TRBJ2-7; d_call: TRBD2; cdr3_nt: TGTGCCAGCAGTTTAATCCCTAGCGGCCCGGGAGAGCAGTACTTC; cdr3_aa: CASSLIPSGPGEQYF
clone_size: NA; cdr3_length: 15; v_call: TRBV9; j_call: TRBJ2-1; d_call: NA; cdr3_nt: TGTGCCAGCAGCGTAGGTAGACCGGGTGACAATGAGCAGTTCTTC; cdr3_aa: CASSVGRPGDNEQFF
clone_size: NA; cdr3_length: 16; v_call: TRBV4-1; j_call: TRBJ2-7; d_call: TRBD2; cdr3_nt: TGCGCCAGCAGCCAAGGCAGCCTAGCGGGGGGCTACGAGCAGTACTTC; cdr3_aa: CASSQGSLAGGYEQYF
clone_size: NA; cdr3_length: 15; v_call: TRBV20-1; j_call: TRBJ2-1; d_call: TRBD2; cdr3_nt: TGCAGTGCTCCCCCGACTAGCGGGGGGGGCAATGAGCAGTTCTTC; cdr3_aa: CSAPPTSGGGNEQFF
clone_size: NA; cdr3_length: 16; v_call: TRBV7-2; j_call: TRBJ2-2; d_call: NA; cdr3_nt: TGTGCCAGCAGCCTCCGCAACACGGACGACACCGGGGAGCTGTTTTTT; cdr3_aa: CASSLRNTDDTGELFF
clone_size: NA; cdr3_length: 12; v_call: TRBV29-1; j_call: TRBJ1-2; d_call: NA; cdr3_nt: TGCAGCGTTGATCTCGCCCCAGGAGGCTACACCTTC; cdr3_aa: CSVDLAPGGYTF
clone_size: NA; cdr3_length: 12; v_call: TRBV2; j_call: TRBJ2-2; d_call: NA; cdr3_nt: TGTGCCAGCCATATAGTGGGCGGGGAGCTGTTTTTT; cdr3_aa: CASHIVGGELFF
clone_size: NA; cdr3_length: 16; v_call: TRBV20-1; j_call: TRBJ1-1; d_call: NA; cdr3_nt: TGCAGTGCCCTAGTCCCTCAGCGGGGGGAGGGTGCTGAAGCTTTCTTT; cdr3_aa: CSALVPQRGEGAEAFF
clone_size: few; cdr3_length: 14; v_call: TRBV7-3; j_call: TRBJ2-2; d_call: NA; cdr3_nt: TGTGCCAGCAGCCAAACGCCCGCCAACGGGGAGCTGTTTTTT; cdr3_aa: CASSQTPANGELFF
clone_size: NA; cdr3_length: 18; v_call: TRBV10-3; j_call: TRBJ2-2; d_call: NA; cdr3_nt: TGTGCCACCTCCCTGGAGGCAGGGGCGTTTTTTAACACCGGGGAGCTGTTTTTT; cdr3_aa: CATSLEAGAFFNTGELFF
clone_size: NA; cdr3_length: 16; v_call: TRBV29-1; j_call: TRBJ2-5; d_call: NA; cdr3_nt: TGCAGCGTTGTGGGGGAGTGGATGGCACTGGCAGCGGCCCAGTACTTC; cdr3_aa: CSVVGEWMALAAAQYF
clone_size: NA; cdr3_length: 12; v_call: TRBV6-6; j_call: TRBJ1-1; d_call: NA; cdr3_nt: TGTGCCAGCAGTTACCCCAGGGCTGAAGCTTTCTTT; cdr3_aa: CASSYPRAEAFF